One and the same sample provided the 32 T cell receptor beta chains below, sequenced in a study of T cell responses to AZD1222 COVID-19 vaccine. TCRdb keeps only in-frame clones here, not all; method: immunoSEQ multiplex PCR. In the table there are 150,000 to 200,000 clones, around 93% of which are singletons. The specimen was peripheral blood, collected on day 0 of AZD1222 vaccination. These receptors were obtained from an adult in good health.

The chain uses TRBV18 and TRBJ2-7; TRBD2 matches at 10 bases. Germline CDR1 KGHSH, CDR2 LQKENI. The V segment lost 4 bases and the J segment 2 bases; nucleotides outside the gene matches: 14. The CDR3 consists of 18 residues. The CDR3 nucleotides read TGTGCCAGCTCACGAAGGGTCCCCTCTAGCGGGGGTCCCTACGAGCAGTACTTC. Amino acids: CASSRRVPSSGGPYEQYF.

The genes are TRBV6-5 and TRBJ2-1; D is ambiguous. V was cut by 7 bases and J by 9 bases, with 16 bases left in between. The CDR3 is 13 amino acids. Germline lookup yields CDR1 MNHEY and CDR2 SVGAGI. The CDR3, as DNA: TGTGCCAGCACCACACCTGGGGAAGGTGAGCAGTTCTTC. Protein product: CASTTPGEGEQFF.

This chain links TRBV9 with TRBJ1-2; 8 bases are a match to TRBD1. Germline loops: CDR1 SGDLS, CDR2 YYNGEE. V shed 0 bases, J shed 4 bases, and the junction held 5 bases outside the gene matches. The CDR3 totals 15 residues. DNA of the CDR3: TGTGCCAGCAGCGTAGCTTCCACAGGGGGCTATGGCTACACCTTC. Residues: CASSVASTGGYGYTF.

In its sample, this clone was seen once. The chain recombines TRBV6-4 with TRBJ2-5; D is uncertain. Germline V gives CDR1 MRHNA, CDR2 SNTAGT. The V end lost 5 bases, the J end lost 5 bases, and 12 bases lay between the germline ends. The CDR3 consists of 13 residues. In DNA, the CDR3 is TGTGCCAGCAGTCCCGCCGTCGGTGAGACCCAGTACTTC. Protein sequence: CASSPAVGETQYF.

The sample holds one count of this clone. As DNA, the CDR3 is TGCGCCAGCAGCCAAGAAGGGGGGACAGGGGGCAGGACCGGGGAGCTGTTTTTT. Amino acids: CASSQEGGTGGRTGELFF. V usage is TRBV4-3 and J usage is TRBJ2-2, with 12 bases that match TRBD1. Germline CDR1 and CDR2: LGHNA and YSLEER. The CDR3 spans 18 residues. The trim removed 0 bases at V and 5 bases at J, leaving 7 bases unmatched.

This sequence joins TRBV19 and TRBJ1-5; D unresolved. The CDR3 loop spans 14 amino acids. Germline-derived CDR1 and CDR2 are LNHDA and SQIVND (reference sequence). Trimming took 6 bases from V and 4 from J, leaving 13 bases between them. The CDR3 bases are TGTGCCAGTAGGATACGGACGGTTAATCAGCCCCAGCATTTT. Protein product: CASRIRTVNQPQHF.

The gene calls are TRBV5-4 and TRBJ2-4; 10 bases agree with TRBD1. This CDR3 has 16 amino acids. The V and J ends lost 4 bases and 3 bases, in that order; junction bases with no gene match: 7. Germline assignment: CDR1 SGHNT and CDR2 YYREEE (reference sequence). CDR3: CASSPGTGVGKNIQYF. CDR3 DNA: TGTGCCAGCAGCCCAGGGACAGGGGTCGGCAAAAACATTCAGTACTTC.

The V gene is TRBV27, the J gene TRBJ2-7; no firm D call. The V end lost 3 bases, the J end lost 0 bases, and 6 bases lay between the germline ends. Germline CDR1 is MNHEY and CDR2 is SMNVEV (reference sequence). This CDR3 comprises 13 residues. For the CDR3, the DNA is TGTGCCAGCAGTTTCAGTAGCTCCTACGAGCAGTACTTC. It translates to CASSFSSSYEQYF.

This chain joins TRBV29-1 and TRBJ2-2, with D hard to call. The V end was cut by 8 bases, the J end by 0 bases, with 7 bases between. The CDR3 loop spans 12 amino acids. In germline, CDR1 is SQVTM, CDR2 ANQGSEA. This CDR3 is CSTITNTGELFF. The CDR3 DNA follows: TGCAGCACTATCACGAACACCGGGGAGCTGTTTTTT.

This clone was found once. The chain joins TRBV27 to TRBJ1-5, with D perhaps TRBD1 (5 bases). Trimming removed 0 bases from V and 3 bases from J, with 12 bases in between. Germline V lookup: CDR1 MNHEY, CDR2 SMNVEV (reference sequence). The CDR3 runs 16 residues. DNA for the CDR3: TGTGCCAGCAGTTTATCTTCAGGGAGCGTCAATCAGCCCCAGCATTTT. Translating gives CASSLSSGSVNQPQHF.

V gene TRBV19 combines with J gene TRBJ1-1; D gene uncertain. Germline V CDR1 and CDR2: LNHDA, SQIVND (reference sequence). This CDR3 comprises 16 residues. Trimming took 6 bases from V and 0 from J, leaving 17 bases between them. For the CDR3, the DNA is TGTGCCAGTAGGGGATGGCAAGCGGACTTGAACACTGAAGCTTTCTTT. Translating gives CASRGWQADLNTEAFF.

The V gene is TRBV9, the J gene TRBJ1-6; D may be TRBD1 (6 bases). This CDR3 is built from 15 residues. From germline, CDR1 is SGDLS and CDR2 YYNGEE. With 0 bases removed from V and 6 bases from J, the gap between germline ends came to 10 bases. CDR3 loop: CASSVAGEGNSPLHF. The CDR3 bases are TGTGCCAGCAGCGTAGCAGGGGAGGGTAATTCACCCCTCCACTTT.

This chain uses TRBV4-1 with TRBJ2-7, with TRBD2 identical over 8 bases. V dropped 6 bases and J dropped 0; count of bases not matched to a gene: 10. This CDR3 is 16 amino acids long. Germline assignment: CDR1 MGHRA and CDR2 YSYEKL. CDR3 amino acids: CASSPGRGVLSYEQYF. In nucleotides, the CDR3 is TGCGCCAGCAGTCCCGGGCGGGGGGTCCTCTCCTACGAGCAGTACTTC.

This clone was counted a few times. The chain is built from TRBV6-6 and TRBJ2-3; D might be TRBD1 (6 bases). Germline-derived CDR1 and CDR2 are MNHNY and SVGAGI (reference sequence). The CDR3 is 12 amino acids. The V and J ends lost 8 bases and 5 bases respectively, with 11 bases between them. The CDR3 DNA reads TGTGCCAGCGGGCCAGGGGAAGATACGCAGTATTTT. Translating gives CASGPGEDTQYF.

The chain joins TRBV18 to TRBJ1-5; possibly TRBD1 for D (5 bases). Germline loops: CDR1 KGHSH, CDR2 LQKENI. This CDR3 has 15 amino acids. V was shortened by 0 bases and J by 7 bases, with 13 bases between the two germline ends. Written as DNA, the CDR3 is TGTGCCAGCTCACCACCGATGGGGGGGGGACAGCCCCAGCATTTT. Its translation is CASSPPMGGGQPQHF. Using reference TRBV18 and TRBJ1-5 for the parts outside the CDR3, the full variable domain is NAGVMQNPRHLVRRRGQEARLRCSPMKGHSHVYWYRQLPEEGLKFMVYLQKENIIDESGMPKERFSAEFPKEGPSILRIQQVVRGDSAAYFCASSPPMGGGQPQHFGDGTRLSIL.

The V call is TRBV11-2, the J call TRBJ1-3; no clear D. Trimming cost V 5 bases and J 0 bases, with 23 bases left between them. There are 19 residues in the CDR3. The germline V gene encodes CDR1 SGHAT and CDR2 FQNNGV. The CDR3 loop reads CASSPPVASHYLSGNTIYF. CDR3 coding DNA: TGTGCCAGCAGCCCCCCGGTCGCCAGCCACTACCTCTCTGGAAACACCATATATTTT.

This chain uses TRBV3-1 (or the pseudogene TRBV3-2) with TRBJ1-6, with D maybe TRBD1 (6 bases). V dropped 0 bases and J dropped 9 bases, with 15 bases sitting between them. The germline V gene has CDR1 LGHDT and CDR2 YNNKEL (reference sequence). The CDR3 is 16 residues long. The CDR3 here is CASSQDGGRGSSPLHF. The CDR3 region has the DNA TGTGCCAGCAGCCAAGATGGGGGCAGGGGTTCTTCACCCCTCCACTTT.

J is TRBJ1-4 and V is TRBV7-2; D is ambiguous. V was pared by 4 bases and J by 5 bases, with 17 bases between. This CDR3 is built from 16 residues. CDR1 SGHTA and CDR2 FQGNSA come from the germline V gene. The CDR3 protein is CASSSHYRETNEKLFF. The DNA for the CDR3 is TGTGCCAGCAGCTCTCACTACCGGGAGACCAATGAAAAACTGTTTTTT.

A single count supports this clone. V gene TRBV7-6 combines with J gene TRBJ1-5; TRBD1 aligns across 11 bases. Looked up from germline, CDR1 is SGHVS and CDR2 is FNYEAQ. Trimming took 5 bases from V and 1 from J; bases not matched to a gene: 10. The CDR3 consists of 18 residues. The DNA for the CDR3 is TGTGCCAGCAGCCTTGGGACAGGGGGAATAGGAAGCAATCAGCCCCAGCATTTT. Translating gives CASSLGTGGIGSNQPQHF. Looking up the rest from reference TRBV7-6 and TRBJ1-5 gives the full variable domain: GAGVSQSPRYKVTKRGQDVALRCDPISGHVSLYWYRQALGQGPEFLTYFNYEAQQDKSGLPNDRFSAERPEGSISTLTIQRTEQRDSAMYRCASSLGTGGIGSNQPQHFGDGTRLSIL.

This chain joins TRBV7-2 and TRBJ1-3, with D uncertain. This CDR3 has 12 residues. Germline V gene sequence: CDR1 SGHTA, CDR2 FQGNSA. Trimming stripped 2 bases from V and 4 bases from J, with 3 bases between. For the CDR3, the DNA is TGTGCCAGCAGCTTATCGGGAAACACCATATATTTT. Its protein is CASSLSGNTIYF.

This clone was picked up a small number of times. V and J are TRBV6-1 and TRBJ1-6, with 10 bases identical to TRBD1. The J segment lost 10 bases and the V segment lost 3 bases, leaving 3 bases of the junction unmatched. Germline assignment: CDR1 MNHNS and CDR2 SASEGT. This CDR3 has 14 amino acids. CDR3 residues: CASSDGQGGSPLHF. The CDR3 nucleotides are TGTGCCAGCAGTGACGGACAGGGGGGCTCACCCCTCCACTTT.

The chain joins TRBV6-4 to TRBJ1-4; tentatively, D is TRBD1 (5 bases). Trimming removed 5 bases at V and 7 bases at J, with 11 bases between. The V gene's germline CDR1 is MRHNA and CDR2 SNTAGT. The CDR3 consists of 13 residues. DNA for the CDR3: TGTGCCAGCAGTTACAATAGGGGTGAAAAACTGTTTTTT. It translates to CASSYNRGEKLFF.

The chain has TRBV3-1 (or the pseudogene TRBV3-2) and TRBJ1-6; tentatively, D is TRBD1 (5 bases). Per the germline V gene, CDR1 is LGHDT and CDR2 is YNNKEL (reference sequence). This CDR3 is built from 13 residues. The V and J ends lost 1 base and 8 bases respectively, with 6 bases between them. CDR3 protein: CASSQGGDSPLHF. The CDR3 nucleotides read TGTGCCAGCAGCCAAGGGGGGGATTCACCCCTCCACTTT.

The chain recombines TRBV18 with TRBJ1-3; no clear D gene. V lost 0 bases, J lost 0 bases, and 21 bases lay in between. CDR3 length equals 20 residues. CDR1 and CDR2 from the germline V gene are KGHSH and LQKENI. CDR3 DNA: TGTGCCAGCTCACCACCGGGAGTTTTTGTCAGACAACACTCTGGAAACACCATATATTTT. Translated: CASSPPGVFVRQHSGNTIYF. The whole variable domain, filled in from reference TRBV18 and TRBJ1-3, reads NAGVMQNPRHLVRRRGQEARLRCSPMKGHSHVYWYRQLPEEGLKFMVYLQKENIIDESGMPKERFSAEFPKEGPSILRIQQVVRGDSAAYFCASSPPGVFVRQHSGNTIYFGEGSWLTVV.

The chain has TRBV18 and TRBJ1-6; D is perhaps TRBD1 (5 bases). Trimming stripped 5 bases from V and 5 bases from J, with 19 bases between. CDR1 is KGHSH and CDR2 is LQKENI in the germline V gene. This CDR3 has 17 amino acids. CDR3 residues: CASSSTSGTLDNSPLHF. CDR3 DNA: TGTGCCAGCTCATCTACATCCGGGACCCTTGATAATTCACCCCTCCACTTT.

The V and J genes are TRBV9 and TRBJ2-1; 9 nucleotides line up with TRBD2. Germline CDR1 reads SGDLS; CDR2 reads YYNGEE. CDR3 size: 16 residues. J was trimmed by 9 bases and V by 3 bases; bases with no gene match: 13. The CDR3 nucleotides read TGTGCCAGCAGCGCCCAGCATGGGACTAGCTGGGGTGAGCAGTTCTTC. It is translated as CASSAQHGTSWGEQFF.

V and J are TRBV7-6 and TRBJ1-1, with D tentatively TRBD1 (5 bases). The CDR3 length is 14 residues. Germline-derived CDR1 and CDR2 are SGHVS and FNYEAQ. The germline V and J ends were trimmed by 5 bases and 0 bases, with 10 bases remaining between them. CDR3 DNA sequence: TGTGCCAGCAGCCCCGGAGGGGTGAACACTGAAGCTTTCTTT. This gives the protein CASSPGGVNTEAFF.

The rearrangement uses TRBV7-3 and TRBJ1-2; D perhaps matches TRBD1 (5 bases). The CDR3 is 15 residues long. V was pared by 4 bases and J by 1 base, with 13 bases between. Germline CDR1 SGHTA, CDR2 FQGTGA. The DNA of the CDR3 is TGTGCCAGCAGCTATTTGACAGCTTATAACTATGGCTACACCTTC. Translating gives CASSYLTAYNYGYTF.

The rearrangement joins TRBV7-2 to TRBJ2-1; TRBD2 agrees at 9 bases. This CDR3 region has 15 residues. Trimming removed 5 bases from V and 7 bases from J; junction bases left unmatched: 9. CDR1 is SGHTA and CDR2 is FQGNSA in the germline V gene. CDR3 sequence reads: CASSRGGGLGNEQFF. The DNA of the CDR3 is TGTGCCAGCAGCCGCGGGGGGGGCCTGGGGAATGAGCAGTTCTTC.

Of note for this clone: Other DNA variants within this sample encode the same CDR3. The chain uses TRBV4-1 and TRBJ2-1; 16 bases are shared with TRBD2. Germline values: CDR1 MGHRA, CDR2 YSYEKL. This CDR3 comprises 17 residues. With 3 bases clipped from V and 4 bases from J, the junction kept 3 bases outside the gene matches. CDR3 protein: CASSHGTSGGVYNEQFF. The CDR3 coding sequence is TGCGCCAGCAGCCACGGGACTAGCGGGGGGGTGTACAATGAGCAGTTCTTC.

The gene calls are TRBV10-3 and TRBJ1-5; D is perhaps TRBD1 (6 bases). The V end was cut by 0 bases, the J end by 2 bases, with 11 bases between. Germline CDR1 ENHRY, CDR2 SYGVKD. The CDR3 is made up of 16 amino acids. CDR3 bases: TGTGCCATCAGTGAGTCAGGGGGGTTCGGCAATCAGCCCCAGCATTTT. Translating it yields CAISESGGFGNQPQHF.

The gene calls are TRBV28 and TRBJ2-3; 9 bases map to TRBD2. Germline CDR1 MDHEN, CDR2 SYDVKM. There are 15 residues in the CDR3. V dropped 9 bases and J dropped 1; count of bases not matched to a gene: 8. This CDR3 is CASSLAGPGTDTQYF. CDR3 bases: TGTGCCAGTTCCCTAGCGGGACCGGGCACAGATACGCAGTATTTT.